These 3 T cell receptor beta chains were all obtained from the same sample, sequenced in a study of blood T cell repertoires in COVID-19. The table came from immunoSEQ multiplex PCR; TCRdb's copy has only in-frame clones and leaves some out. The repertoire has 110,000 to 150,000 clones, 75% to 85% of them found once; the top ten carry 5%. Specimen: peripheral blood. The receptors shown here come from a woman in her forties or fifties with acute or convalescent COVID-19.

This clone came up a few times. This sequence joins TRBV14 and TRBJ2-7; the match to TRBD1 covers 7 bases. This CDR3 has 16 amino acids. The V segment lost 4 bases and the J segment 6 bases; nucleotides outside the gene matches: 15. The germline CDR1 and CDR2 sequences are SGHDN and FVKESK. Written as DNA, the CDR3 is TGTGCCAGCAGCCCACCCCGACAGACAGGGTTGAGCGAGCAGTACTTC. Its protein product is CASSPPRQTGLSEQYF.

About this clone: A much bigger clone sits one base away, suggesting this may be a read error. V usage is TRBV7-9 and J usage is TRBJ2-5; unclear D gene. The CDR3 is 11 amino acids. Germline V gene lookup returns CDR1 SEHNR and CDR2 FQNEAQ (reference sequence). V was cut by 4 bases and J by 4 bases, with 4 bases left in between. CDR3: CASSSGETQYF. The DNA of the CDR3 is TGTGCCAGCAGCTCGGGAGAGACCCAGTACTTC.

Details on this clone: At one of its ends the junction is not consistent with the germline gene, which may arise from a read error. The chain links TRBV5-5 to TRBJ1-5; 7 bases align to TRBD1. CDR1 SGHKS and CDR2 YYEKEE come from the germline V gene (reference sequence). CDR3 length: 16 residues. CDR3 sequence (DNA): TGTGCCAGCAGCTTGTTGCTGGGACAGAGGAATCAGCGCCAGCATTTT. It encodes CASSLLLGQRNQRQHF. Full variable domain (missing parts from reference TRBV5-5 and TRBJ1-5): DAGVTQSPTHLIKTRGQQVTLRCSPISGHKSVSWYQQVLGQGPQFIFQYYEKEERGRGNFPDRFSARQFPNYSSELNVNALLLGDSALYLCASSLLLGQRNQRQHFGDGTRLSIL.